Below are 18 T cell receptor beta chains sequenced from a single sample in a study of T cell changes during pregnancy in multiple sclerosis. Produced via immunoSEQ multiplex PCR; TCRdb's table is partial and in-frame only. The sample lists approximately 130,000 clones, approximately 94% occurring once. The starting material was peripheral blood, obtained before pregnancy. The receptors originated from a female donor with multiple sclerosis, enrolled in a pregnancy study.

V is TRBV19 and J is TRBJ1-2, with D perhaps TRBD1 (6 bases). This CDR3 is 16 amino acids long. Germline CDR1 and CDR2: LNHDA and SQIVND (reference sequence). The germline V and J ends were trimmed by 3 bases and 6 bases, with 20 bases remaining between them. Written as DNA, the CDR3 is TGTGCCAGTAGTATCGGGGGGGGCTCCCCGGGAAATGGCTACACCTTC. Translation: CASSIGGGSPGNGYTF. Supplemented by reference TRBV19 and TRBJ1-2, the full variable domain reads DGGITQSPKYLFRKEGQNVTLSCEQNLNHDAMYWYRQDPGQGLRLIYYSQIVNDFQKGDIAEGYSVSREKKESFPLTVTSAQKNPTAFYLCASSIGGGSPGNGYTFGSGTRLTVV.

The CDR3 sequence: CASSPWASYEQYF. The CDR3 region has the DNA TGTGCCAGCAGTCCCTGGGCCTCCTACGAGCAGTACTTC. V and J are TRBV27 and TRBJ2-7; D gene unclear. Trimming removed 5 bases at V and 0 bases at J, with 8 bases between. Germline V lookup: CDR1 MNHEY, CDR2 SMNVEV (reference sequence). The CDR3 has 13 residues.

This chain joins TRBV11-2 and TRBJ2-1, with D possibly being TRBD2 (6 bases). The CDR3 extends over 15 amino acids. V lost 5 bases to trimming and J lost 3 bases, with 14 bases between them. CDR1 is SGHAT and CDR2 is FQNNGV in the germline V gene. CDR3 residues: CASSNGGTFYNEQFF. Written as DNA, the CDR3 is TGTGCCAGCAGCAATGGGGGGACGTTCTACAATGAGCAGTTCTTC.

V and J are TRBV21-1 and TRBJ1-4; TRBD1 is taken as the D call from the table, unchecked against the DNA. TRBV21-1 is an annotated pseudogene. The CDR3 has 14 residues. This CDR3 reads CASRGSATNEKLFF. The CDR3, as DNA: TGTGCCAGCAGGGGCAGTGCAACTAATGAAAAACTGTTTTTT.

The rearrangement links TRBV18 to TRBJ1-1, with TRBD1 matching 10 bases. The CDR3 consists of 14 residues. The V and J ends lost 6 bases and 7 bases, in that order; junction bases with no gene match: 8. Germline CDR1 is KGHSH and CDR2 is LQKENI. The CDR3 region has the DNA TGTGCCAGCTCTTTGACCGGGACAGGGGATGAAGCTTTCTTT. Protein product: CASSLTGTGDEAFF.

The V and J genes are TRBV25-1 and TRBJ2-1, with 7 bases aligning to TRBD2. This CDR3 spans 17 amino acids. The V gene end was trimmed by 4 bases and the J gene end by 8 bases; junction bases not matched to a gene: 17. CDR1 and CDR2 from the germline V gene are MGHDK and SYGVNS. This CDR3 is CASSVRLGEGASDEQFF. DNA for the CDR3: TGTGCCAGCAGTGTCAGACTGGGGGAGGGAGCATCGGATGAGCAGTTCTTC.

The chain uses TRBV19 and TRBJ2-7, with 9 bases identical to TRBD1. The ends lost 2 bases at V and 5 bases at J; junction bases unmatched: 7. CDR3 length: 15 residues. Germline CDR1 LNHDA, CDR2 SQIVND (reference sequence). The CDR3 coding sequence is TGTGCCAGTAGTATACCGGGACAGGGTAAAAACGAGCAGTACTTC. Translation: CASSIPGQGKNEQYF. Using reference TRBV19 and TRBJ2-7 for the parts outside the CDR3, the full variable domain is DGGITQSPKYLFRKEGQNVTLSCEQNLNHDAMYWYRQDPGQGLRLIYYSQIVNDFQKGDIAEGYSVSREKKESFPLTVTSAQKNPTAFYLCASSIPGQGKNEQYFGPGTRLTVT.

The CDR3 spells CASSRDGGGPTDTQYF. The CDR3 nucleotides read TGCGCCAGCAGTAGGGACGGCGGGGGACCCACAGATACGCAGTATTTT. The V gene is TRBV5-1, the J gene TRBJ2-3, with TRBD2 matching over 7 bases. V lost 5 bases, J lost 2 bases, and 11 bases stayed unmatched. This CDR3 has 16 residues. Germline CDR1 is SGHRS and CDR2 is YFSETQ.

The chain is built from TRBV7-9 and TRBJ2-2, with TRBD1 identical over 7 bases. This CDR3 is 16 amino acids long. Per the germline V gene, CDR1 is SEHNR and CDR2 is FQNEAQ (reference sequence). The junction had 10 bases not matched to a gene; V was cut back by 4 bases and J by 5 bases. CDR3 in DNA: TGTGCCAGCAGCTCCCGGACAGGCTCTTCTACCGGGGAGCTGTTTTTT. Translating it yields CASSSRTGSSTGELFF.

The chain has TRBV4-1 and TRBJ1-1, with D perhaps matching TRBD1 (5 bases). With 5 bases removed from V and 5 bases from J, the gap between germline ends came to 18 bases. There are 15 residues in the CDR3. Germline V gene data show CDR1 as MGHRA and CDR2 as YSYEKL. The CDR3 region has the DNA TGCGCCAGCAGCAGAATGGGGGAGGTGGGTACTGAAGCTTTCTTT. Encoded protein: CASSRMGEVGTEAFF.

The rearrangement links TRBV28 to TRBJ1-1; 12 bases agree with TRBD1. The V and J ends lost 6 bases and 5 bases, in that order; junction bases with no gene match: 10. The CDR3 has 16 amino acids. From germline, CDR1 is MDHEN and CDR2 SYDVKM. The CDR3 protein is CASRPWDRGRQTEAFF. DNA of the CDR3: TGTGCCAGCAGGCCGTGGGACAGGGGGCGACAAACTGAAGCTTTCTTT.

The chain has TRBV5-1 and TRBJ2-5; TRBD2 matches 7 bases. Trimming took 3 bases from V and 5 from J; bases not matched to a gene: 10. The CDR3 totals 15 residues. CDR1 SGHRS and CDR2 YFSETQ come from the germline V gene. The CDR3 region has the DNA TGCGCCAGCAGCTCATCGGACTGGGAGGGGGAGACCCAGTACTTC. It encodes CASSSSDWEGETQYF.

V and J are TRBV5-1 and TRBJ2-7, with D perhaps TRBD1 (5 bases). The CDR3 runs to 14 residues. V was trimmed by 4 bases and J by 2 bases, leaving 13 bases between them. The germline V gene encodes CDR1 SGHRS and CDR2 YFSETQ. CDR3 nucleotides: TGCGCCAGCAGCCCCACCGACAGACCCTACGAGCAGTACTTC. The encoded protein is CASSPTDRPYEQYF.

CDR3 loop: CASSRRTTYQETQYF. The CDR3 nucleotides read TGTGCCAGCAGCCGACGGACAACCTACCAAGAGACCCAGTACTTC. This rearrangement joins TRBV11-2 to TRBJ2-5, with D tentatively TRBD1 (5 bases). The CDR3 length is 15 residues. In germline, CDR1 is SGHAT, CDR2 FQNNGV. Trimming took off 5 bases at V and 0 bases at J, with 13 bases between the two ends. The full variable domain, with the rest looked up from reference TRBV11-2 and TRBJ2-5, is EAGVAQSPRYKIIEKRQSVAFWCNPISGHATLYWYQQILGQGPKLLIQFQNNGVVDDSQLPKDRFSAERLKGVDSTLKIQPAKLEDSAVYLCASSRRTTYQETQYFGPGTRLLVL.

The rearrangement uses TRBV6-6 and TRBJ1-5, with D possibly matching TRBD1 (5 bases). V was clipped by 0 bases and J by 2 bases, with 11 bases between them. Germline V gives CDR1 MNHNY, CDR2 SVGAGI (reference sequence). The CDR3 consists of 16 residues. The DNA for the CDR3 is TGTGCCAGCAGTTACTCGACCAGGGAAGGCAATCAGCCCCAGCATTTT. It codes for CASSYSTREGNQPQHF.

The chain has TRBV6-1 and TRBJ2-7; D unclear. CDR1 and CDR2 from the germline V gene are MNHNS and SASEGT. The CDR3 is 12 amino acids. Trimming shortened V by 3 bases and J by 4 bases, and 7 bases separated the two germline ends. The CDR3 reads CASSEHLYEQYF. DNA for the CDR3: TGTGCCAGCAGTGAGCACCTATACGAGCAGTACTTC.

This chain uses TRBV5-4 with TRBJ1-2; 7 positions agree with TRBD1. Germline lookup yields CDR1 SGHNT and CDR2 YYREEE (reference sequence). The CDR3 has 15 amino acids. V lost 1 base to trimming and J lost 6 bases; unmatched junction nucleotides: 9. This chain's CDR3 is CASSLPRGRQNGYTF. The CDR3 region has the DNA TGTGCCAGCAGCTTGCCTAGGGGGCGCCAAAATGGCTACACCTTC.

The rearrangement uses TRBV18 and TRBJ2-5; D call uncertain. In germline, CDR1 is KGHSH, CDR2 LQKENI. CDR3 length: 14 residues. V was shortened by 1 base and J by 4 bases, with 10 bases between the two germline ends. CDR3 DNA: TGTGCCAGCTCACCACAAAGATCAGGAGAGACCCAGTACTTC. Protein: CASSPQRSGETQYF.